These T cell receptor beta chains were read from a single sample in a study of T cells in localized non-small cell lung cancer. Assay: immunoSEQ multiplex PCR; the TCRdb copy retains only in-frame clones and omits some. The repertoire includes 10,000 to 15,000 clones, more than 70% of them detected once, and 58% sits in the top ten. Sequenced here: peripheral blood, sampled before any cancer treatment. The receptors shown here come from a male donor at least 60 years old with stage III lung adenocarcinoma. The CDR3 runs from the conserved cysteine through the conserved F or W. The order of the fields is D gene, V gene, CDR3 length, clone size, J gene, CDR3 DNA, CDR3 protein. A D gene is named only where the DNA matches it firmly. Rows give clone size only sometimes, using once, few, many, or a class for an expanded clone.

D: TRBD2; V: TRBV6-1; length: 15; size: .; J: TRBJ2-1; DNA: TGTGCCAGCAGTGAAGAATTAAGCGGCGGGAGGGCCGAGTTCTTC; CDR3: CASSEELSGGRAEFF
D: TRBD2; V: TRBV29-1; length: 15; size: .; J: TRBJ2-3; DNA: TGCAGCGTTGGTTCCCGGGGGGGTAGCACAGATACGCAGTATTTT; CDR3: CSVGSRGGSTDTQYF
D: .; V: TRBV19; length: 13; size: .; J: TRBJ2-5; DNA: TGTGCCAGTAGCACAACTAGAGGGGAGACCCAGTACTTC; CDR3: CASSTTRGETQYF
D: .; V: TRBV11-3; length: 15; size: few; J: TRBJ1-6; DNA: TGTGCCAGCAGCTTACGGGGAACAGATAATTCACCCCTCCACTTT; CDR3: CASSLRGTDNSPLHF
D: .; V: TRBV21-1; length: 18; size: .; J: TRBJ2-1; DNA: TGTGCCAGCAGCAAAGAGGTCTCGCTGGAGAGCTCCTACAATGAGCAGTTCTTC; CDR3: CASSKEVSLESSYNEQFF
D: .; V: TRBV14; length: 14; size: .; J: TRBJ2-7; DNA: TGTGCCAGCACCGAGACGAAAGCGACCTACGAGCAGTACTTC; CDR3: CASTETKATYEQYF
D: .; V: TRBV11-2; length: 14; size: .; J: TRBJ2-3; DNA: TGTGCCAGCAGCTTAGATCTGGGGCCAGATACGCAGTATTTT; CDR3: CASSLDLGPDTQYF
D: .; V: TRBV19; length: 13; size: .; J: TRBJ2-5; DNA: TGTGCCACCTCTGGACAACGGGAAGGGGCCCAGTACTTC; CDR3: CATSGQREGAQYF
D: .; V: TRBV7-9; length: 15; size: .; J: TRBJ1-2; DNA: TGTGCCAGCAGCTTAGTTGGGACCCCTAACTATGGCTACACCTTC; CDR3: CASSLVGTPNYGYTF
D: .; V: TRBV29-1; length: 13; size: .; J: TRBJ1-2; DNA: TGCAGCGTCTCAGGGGAGGCGGGCTATGGCTACACCTTC; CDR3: CSVSGEAGYGYTF
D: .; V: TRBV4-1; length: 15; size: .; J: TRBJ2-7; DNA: TGCGCCAGCAGCCAATCACAGCAATCCCTACGCGAGCAGTACTTC; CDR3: CASSQSQQSLREQYF
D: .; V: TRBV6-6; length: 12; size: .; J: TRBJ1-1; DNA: TGTGCCACACTCCTAGGGAACACTGAAGTTTTCTTT; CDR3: CATLLGNTEVFF
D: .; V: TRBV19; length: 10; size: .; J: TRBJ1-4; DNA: TGTGCCCCGCTCTCGGGAAAACTGTTTTTT; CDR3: CAPLSGKLFF
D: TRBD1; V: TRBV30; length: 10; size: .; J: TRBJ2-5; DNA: TGTGCCACAGGGGTAGAGACCCAGTACTTC; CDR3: CATGVETQYF
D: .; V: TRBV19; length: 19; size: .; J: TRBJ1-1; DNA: TGTGCCAGTAGTGCCTCATTCAGGGGCTTGGGCGGGTCGTCCACTGAAGCTTTCTTT; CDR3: CASSASFRGLGGSSTEAFF
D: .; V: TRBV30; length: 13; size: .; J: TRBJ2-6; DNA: TGTGCCTGGAGTGTACAAGGGGCCAACGTCCTGACTTTC; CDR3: CAWSVQGANVLTF
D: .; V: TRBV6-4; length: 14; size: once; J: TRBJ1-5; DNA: TGTGCCAGCAGTGACAACGGGGACGCGGGGCCCCAGCATTTT; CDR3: CASSDNGDAGPQHF
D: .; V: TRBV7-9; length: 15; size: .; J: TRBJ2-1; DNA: TGTGCCAGCAGCGCCCTCGACGGGGCCAACAATGAGCAGTTCTTC; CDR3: CASSALDGANNEQFF
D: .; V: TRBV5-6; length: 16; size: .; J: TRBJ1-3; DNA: TGTGCCAGCAGCTTAGGACACCGCGAATCTGGAAACACCATATATTTT; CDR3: CASSLGHRESGNTIYF
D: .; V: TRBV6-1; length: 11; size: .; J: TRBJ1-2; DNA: TGTGCCAGCAGTTCACGCGGTGGCTACACCTTC; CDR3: CASSSRGGYTF
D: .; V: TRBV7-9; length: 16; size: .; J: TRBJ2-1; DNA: TGTGCCAGCAGCTTAGTCGTATTCGGGACTCCGAATGAGCAGTTCTTC; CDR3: CASSLVVFGTPNEQFF
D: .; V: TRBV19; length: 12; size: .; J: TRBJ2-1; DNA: TGTGCCAGCTCTCCGGGGAATTTTAAGCAGTTCTTC; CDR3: CASSPGNFKQFF